These 15 T cell receptor beta chains share one sample of origin, sequenced in a study of shared T cell receptors in the human thymus. Assay: immunoSEQ multiplex PCR; the TCRdb copy retains only in-frame clones and omits some. The sample consists of hundreds of thousands of clones, 70% to 80% of them appearing once. The same sample was also studied in work on human thymus T cells.

The sequenced sample was thymocytes. The receptors derive from a boy less than two years old with a congenital heart defect.

The J gene is TRBJ2-5, the V gene TRBV11-1, with 7 bases that match TRBD2. Germline V lookup: CDR1 SGHAT, CDR2 FQDESV (reference sequence). The CDR3 contains 16 residues. The trim removed 1 base at V and 3 bases at J, leaving 8 bases unmatched. CDR3: CASSLEHGLAEETQYF. The CDR3, as DNA: TGTGCCAGCAGCTTAGAGCACGGGCTAGCGGAAGAGACCCAGTACTTC.

The gene calls are TRBV5-4 and TRBJ2-5; TRBD2 matches at 8 bases. CDR1 and CDR2 from the germline V gene are SGHNT and YYREEE (reference sequence). The V gene end was trimmed by 3 bases and the J gene end by 2 bases; junction bases not matched to a gene: 6. The CDR3 has 15 amino acids. This CDR3 reads CASSSERERQETQYF. CDR3 sequence (DNA): TGTGCCAGCAGCTCAGAGCGGGAGAGGCAAGAGACCCAGTACTTC.

CDR3: CASSVGEVFNQPQHF. CDR3 bases: TGTGCCAGTAGTGTGGGGGAGGTGTTCAATCAGCCCCAGCATTTT. The gene calls are TRBV19 and TRBJ1-5; D may be TRBD1 (5 bases). Germline V lookup: CDR1 LNHDA, CDR2 SQIVND (reference sequence). This CDR3 spans 15 amino acids. V shed 5 bases and J shed 3 bases, with 14 bases lying between them.

The chain has TRBV27 and TRBJ1-2; 7 bases are shared with TRBD1. J was trimmed by 5 bases and V by 8 bases; bases with no gene match: 23. This CDR3 spans 18 amino acids. CDR1 and CDR2 from the germline V gene are MNHEY and SMNVEV (reference sequence). In nucleotides, the CDR3 is TGTGCCAGCCGGGTTAGACCGGGACAGCAAAGGTTTGGGTATGGCTACACCTTC. Its translation is CASRVRPGQQRFGYGYTF.

The chain couples TRBV30 to TRBJ2-1; D is unresolved. Trimming shortened V by 1 base and J by 8 bases, and 12 bases separated the two germline ends. CDR3 length equals 13 residues. Per the germline V gene, CDR1 is GTSNPN and CDR2 is SVGIG (reference sequence). The DNA for the CDR3 is TGTGCCTGGAGTGCCCCCCGAGGAGATGAGCAGTTCTTC. Its translation is CAWSAPRGDEQFF.

This chain links TRBV5-1 with TRBJ1-2, with unresolved D. The CDR3 contains 15 residues. Germline-derived CDR1 and CDR2 are SGHRS and YFSETQ. V was pared by 1 base and J by 0 bases, with 10 bases between. The CDR3 region is CASSLRAGPNYGYTF. The DNA for the CDR3 is TGCGCCAGCAGCTTGCGCGCAGGTCCTAACTATGGCTACACCTTC.

The chain links TRBV6-1 to TRBJ2-3, with 9 bases lining up with TRBD2. This CDR3 comprises 17 residues. The V and J ends lost 1 base and 3 bases, in that order; junction bases with no gene match: 8. Germline V gives CDR1 MNHNS, CDR2 SASEGT. The CDR3 DNA follows: TGTGCCAGCAGTGAAGAAGGCGGGAGGGCCTTAACAGATACGCAGTATTTT. This gives the protein CASSEEGGRALTDTQYF.

This chain joins TRBV5-4 and TRBJ1-3; no definite D call. V gave up 0 bases and J gave up 3 bases, with 13 bases separating them. The germline V gene has CDR1 SGHNT and CDR2 YYREEE (reference sequence). CDR3 length equals 16 residues. This CDR3 reads CASSLDQVGGGNTIYF. The CDR3 DNA reads as TGTGCCAGCAGCTTGGACCAGGTGGGAGGTGGAAACACCATATATTTT. Full variable domain (outside the CDR3, taken from reference TRBV5-4 and TRBJ1-3): ETGVTQSPTHLIKTRGQQVTLRCSSQSGHNTVSWYQQALGQGPQFIFQYYREEENGRGNFPPRFSGLQFPNYSSELNVNALELDDSALYLCASSLDQVGGGNTIYFGEGSWLTVV.

The sample holds a few counts of this clone. This chain joins TRBV9 and TRBJ2-7; D is unresolved. The CDR3 extends over 16 amino acids. V was cut by 4 bases and J by 0 bases, with 17 bases left in between. Germline V gene sequence: CDR1 SGDLS, CDR2 YYNGEE. Here the CDR3 reads CASSPRLASHSYEQYF. CDR3 coding DNA: TGTGCCAGCAGCCCCAGATTGGCTTCCCACTCCTACGAGCAGTACTTC.

The chain joins TRBV27 to TRBJ1-1, with 9 nucleotides matching TRBD1. J gave up 4 bases and V 6 bases, and 21 bases lay outside the gene matches. The length of the CDR3 is 19 residues. In germline, CDR1 is MNHEY, CDR2 SMNVEV (reference sequence). In DNA form, the CDR3 reads TGTGCCAGCAGCCCCAGGGGGCTTACAGGGGGCGCCGCGGTCACTGAAGCTTTCTTT. Protein: CASSPRGLTGGAAVTEAFF.

This clone showed up just a few times. Other nucleotide sequences from this sample produce the same CDR3. The chain links TRBV18 to TRBJ1-5, with 9 bases lining up with TRBD1. The CDR3 sequence is 14 residues long. V was clipped by 3 bases and J by 5 bases; unmatched bases: 2. Germline CDR1 and CDR2: KGHSH and LQKENI. This CDR3 is CASSPDRGHQPQHF. The CDR3 DNA reads as TGTGCCAGCTCACCGGACAGGGGACATCAGCCCCAGCATTTT.

The V and J genes are TRBV20-1 and TRBJ2-3, with D perhaps matching TRBD2 (6 bases). The CDR3 length is 11 residues. Trimming cost V 5 bases and J 5 bases, with 8 bases left between them. Germline CDR1 reads DFQATT; CDR2 reads SNEGSKA (reference sequence). The chain's CDR3 is CSAWREDTQYF. The CDR3 DNA is TGCAGTGCTTGGAGGGAAGATACGCAGTATTTT.

The chain is built from TRBV6-4 and TRBJ2-7; TRBD2 aligns across 7 bases. Germline trimming cut 4 bases from V and 3 bases from J; bases unmatched to any gene: 3. The V gene's germline CDR1 is MRHNA and CDR2 SNTAGT. The CDR3 has 13 residues. As DNA, the CDR3 is TGTGCCAGCAGTGTACAGCGGGACTACGAGCAGTACTTC. Its protein product is CASSVQRDYEQYF.

The sample holds a few counts of this clone. The V call is TRBV4-3, the J call TRBJ2-7; D not certain. V gave up 0 bases and J gave up 1 base, with 19 bases separating them. Germline values: CDR1 LGHNA, CDR2 YSLEER. The CDR3 is made up of 18 amino acids. For the CDR3, the DNA is TGCGCCAGCAGCCAAGATGTAAGGTCGGCTAGATCGTCCTACGAGCAGTACTTC. This codes for CASSQDVRSARSSYEQYF.

This clone was seen a few times. The V call is TRBV9, the J call TRBJ2-1; a possible D gene is TRBD1 (5 bases). V was clipped by 2 bases and J by 1 base, with 10 bases between them. This CDR3 region has 15 residues. Germline loops: CDR1 SGDLS, CDR2 YYNGEE. CDR3 nucleotides: TGTGCCAGCAGCGTCGTTGCAGGGTCCTACAATGAGCAGTTCTTC. This encodes CASSVVAGSYNEQFF.